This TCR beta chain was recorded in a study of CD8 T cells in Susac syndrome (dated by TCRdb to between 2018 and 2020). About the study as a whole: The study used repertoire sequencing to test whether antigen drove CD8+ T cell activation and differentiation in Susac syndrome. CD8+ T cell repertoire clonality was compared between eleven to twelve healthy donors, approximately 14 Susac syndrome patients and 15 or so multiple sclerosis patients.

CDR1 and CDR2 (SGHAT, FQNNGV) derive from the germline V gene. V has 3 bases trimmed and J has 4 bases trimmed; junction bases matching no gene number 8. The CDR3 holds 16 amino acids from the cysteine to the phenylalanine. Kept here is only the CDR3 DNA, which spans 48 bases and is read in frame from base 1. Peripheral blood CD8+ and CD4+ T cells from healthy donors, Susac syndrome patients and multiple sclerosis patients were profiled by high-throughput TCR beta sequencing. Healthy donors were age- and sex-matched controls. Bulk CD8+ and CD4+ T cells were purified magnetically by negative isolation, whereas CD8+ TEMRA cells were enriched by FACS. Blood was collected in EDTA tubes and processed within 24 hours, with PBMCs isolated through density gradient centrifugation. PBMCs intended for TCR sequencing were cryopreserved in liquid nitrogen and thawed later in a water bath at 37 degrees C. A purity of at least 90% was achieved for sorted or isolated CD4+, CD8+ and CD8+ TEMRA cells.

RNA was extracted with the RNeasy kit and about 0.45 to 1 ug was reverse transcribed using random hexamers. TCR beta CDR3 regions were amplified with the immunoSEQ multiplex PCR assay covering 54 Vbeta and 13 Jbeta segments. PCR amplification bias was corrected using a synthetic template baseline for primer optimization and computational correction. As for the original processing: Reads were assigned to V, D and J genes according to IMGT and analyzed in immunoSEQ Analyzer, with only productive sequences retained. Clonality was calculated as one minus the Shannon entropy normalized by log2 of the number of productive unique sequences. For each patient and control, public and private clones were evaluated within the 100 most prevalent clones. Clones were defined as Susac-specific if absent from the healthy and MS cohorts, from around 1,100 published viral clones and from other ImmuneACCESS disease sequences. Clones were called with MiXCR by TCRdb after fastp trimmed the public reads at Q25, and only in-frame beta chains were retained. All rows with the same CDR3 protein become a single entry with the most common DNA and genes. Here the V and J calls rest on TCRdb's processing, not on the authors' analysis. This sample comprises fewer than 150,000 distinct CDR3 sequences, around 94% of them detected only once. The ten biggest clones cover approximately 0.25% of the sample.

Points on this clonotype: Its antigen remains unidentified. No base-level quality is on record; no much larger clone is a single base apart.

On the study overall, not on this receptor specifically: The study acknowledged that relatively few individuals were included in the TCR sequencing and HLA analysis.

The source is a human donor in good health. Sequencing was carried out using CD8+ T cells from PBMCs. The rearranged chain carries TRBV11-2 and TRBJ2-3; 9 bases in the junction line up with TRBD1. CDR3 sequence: CASSFFLGQGADTQYF. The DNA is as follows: TGTGCCAGCAGCTTCTTTCTGGGACAGGGAGCAGATACGCAGTATTTT.